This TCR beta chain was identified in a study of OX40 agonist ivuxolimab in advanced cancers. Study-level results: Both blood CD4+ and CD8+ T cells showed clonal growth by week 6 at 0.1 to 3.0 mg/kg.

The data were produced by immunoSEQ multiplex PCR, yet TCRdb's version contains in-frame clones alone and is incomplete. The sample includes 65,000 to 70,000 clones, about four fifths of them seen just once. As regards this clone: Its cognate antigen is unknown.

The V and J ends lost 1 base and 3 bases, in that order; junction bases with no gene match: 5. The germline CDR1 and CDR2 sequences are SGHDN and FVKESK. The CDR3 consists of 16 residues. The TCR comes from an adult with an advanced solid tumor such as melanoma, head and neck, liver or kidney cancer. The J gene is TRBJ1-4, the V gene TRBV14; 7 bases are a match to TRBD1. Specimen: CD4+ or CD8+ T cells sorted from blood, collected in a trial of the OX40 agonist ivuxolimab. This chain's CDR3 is CASSQGIGTANEKLFF. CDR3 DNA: TGTGCCAGCAGCCAAGGGATCGGGACAGCTAATGAAAAACTGTTTTTT.